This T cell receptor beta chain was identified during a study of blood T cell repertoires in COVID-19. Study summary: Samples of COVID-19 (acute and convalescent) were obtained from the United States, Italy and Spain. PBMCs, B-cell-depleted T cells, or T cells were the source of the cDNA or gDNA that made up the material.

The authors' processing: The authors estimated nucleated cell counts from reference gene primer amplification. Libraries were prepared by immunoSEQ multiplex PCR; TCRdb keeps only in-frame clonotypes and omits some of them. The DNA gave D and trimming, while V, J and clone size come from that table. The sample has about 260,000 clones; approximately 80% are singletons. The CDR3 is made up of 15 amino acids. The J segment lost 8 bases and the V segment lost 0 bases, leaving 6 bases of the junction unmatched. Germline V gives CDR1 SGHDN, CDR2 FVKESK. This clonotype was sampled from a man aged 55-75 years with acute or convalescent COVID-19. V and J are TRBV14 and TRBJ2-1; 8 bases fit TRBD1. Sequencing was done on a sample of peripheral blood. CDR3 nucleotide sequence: TGTGCCAGCAGCCAAGACGATGGACAGGGTTATGAGCAGTTCTTC. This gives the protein CASSQDDGQGYEQFF.